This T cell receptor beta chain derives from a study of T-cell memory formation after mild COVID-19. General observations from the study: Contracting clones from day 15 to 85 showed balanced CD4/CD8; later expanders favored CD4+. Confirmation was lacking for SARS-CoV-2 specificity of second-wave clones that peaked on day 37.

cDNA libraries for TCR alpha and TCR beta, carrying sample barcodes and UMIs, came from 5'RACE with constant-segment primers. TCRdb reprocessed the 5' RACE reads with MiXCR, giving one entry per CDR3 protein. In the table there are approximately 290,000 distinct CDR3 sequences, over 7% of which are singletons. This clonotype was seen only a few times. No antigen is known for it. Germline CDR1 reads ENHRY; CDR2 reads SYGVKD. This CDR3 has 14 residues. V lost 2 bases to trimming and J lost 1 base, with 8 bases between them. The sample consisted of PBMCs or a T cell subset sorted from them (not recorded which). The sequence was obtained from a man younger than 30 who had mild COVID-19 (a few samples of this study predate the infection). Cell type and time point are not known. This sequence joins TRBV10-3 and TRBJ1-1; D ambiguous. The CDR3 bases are TGTGCCATCAGTGAGCCCACAGAGAACACTGAAGCTTTCTTT. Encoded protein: CAISEPTENTEAFF.